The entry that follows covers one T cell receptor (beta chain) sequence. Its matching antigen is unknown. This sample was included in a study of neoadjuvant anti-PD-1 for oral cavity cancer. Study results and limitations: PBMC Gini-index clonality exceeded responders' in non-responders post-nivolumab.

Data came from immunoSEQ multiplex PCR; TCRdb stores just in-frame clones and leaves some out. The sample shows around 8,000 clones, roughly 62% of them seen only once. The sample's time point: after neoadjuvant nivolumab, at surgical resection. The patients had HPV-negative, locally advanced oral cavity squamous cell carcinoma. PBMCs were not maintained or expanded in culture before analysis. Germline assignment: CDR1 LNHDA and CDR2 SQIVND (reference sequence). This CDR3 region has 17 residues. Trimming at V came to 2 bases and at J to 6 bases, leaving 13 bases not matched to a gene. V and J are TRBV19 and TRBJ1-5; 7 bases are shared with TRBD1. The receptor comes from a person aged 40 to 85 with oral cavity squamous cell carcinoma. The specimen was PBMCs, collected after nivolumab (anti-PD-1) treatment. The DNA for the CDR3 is TGTGCCAGTAGTATATCATCCTCCGGGACAGATATTCAGCCCCAGCATTTT. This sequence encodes CASSISSSGTDIQPQHF.